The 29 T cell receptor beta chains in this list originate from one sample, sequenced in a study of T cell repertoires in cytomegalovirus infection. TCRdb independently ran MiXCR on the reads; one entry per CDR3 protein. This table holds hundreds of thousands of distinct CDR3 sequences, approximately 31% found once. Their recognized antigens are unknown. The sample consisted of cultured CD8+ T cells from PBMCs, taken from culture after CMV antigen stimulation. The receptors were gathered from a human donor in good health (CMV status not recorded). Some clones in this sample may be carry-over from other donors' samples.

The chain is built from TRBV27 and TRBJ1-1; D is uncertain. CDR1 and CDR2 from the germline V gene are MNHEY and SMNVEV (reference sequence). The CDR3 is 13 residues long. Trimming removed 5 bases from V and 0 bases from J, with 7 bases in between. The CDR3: CASSPHMNTEAFF. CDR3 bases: TGTGCCAGCAGTCCCCACATGAACACTGAAGCTTTCTTT.

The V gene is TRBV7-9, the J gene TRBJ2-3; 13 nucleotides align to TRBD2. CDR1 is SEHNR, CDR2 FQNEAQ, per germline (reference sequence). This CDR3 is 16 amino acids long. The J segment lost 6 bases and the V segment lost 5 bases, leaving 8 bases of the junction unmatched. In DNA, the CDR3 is TGTGCCAGCAGCACCGAGGGACTAGCGGGGCCGGATACGCAGTATTTT. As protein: CASSTEGLAGPDTQYF.

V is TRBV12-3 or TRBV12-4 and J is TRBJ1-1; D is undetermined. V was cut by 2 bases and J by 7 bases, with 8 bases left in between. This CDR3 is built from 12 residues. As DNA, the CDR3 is TGTGCCAGCAGTTTAAACGGGGATGAAGCTTTCTTT. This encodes CASSLNGDEAFF.

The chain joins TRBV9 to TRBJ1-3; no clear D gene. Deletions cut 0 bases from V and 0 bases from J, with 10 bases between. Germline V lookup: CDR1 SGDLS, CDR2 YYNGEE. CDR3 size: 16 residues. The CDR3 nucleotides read TGTGCCAGCAGCGTAGGAGAGCGCCACTCTGGAAACACCATATATTTT. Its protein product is CASSVGERHSGNTIYF.

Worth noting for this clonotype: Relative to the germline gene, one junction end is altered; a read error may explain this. In DNA form, the CDR3 reads TGCGCCAGCAGCCGTTCATTGGATAGCAATCATCCCCAGCATTTT. This sequence encodes CASSRSLDSNHPQHF. The V gene is TRBV4-1, the J gene TRBJ1-5, with unresolved D. Germline V gene lookup returns CDR1 MGHRA and CDR2 YSYEKL. This CDR3 has 15 amino acids.

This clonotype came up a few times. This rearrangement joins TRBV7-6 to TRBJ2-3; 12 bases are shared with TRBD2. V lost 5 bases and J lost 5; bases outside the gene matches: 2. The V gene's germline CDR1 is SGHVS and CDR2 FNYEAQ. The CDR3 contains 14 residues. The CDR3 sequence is CASSTSGGLDTQYF. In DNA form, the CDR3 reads TGTGCCAGCAGCACTAGCGGGGGGTTAGATACGCAGTATTTT.

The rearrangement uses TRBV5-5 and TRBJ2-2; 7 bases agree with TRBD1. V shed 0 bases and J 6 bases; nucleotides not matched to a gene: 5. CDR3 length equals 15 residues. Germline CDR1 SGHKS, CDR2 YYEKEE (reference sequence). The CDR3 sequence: CASSLGGGLAGELFF. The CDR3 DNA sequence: TGTGCCAGCAGCTTGGGAGGGGGCCTGGCCGGGGAGCTGTTTTTT.

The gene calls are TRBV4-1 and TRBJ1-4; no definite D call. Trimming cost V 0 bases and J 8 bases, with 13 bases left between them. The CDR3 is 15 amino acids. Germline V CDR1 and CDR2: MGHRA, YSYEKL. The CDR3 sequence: CASSQERFLEEKLFF. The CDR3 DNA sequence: TGCGCCAGCAGCCAAGAAAGGTTTCTAGAAGAAAAACTGTTTTTT.

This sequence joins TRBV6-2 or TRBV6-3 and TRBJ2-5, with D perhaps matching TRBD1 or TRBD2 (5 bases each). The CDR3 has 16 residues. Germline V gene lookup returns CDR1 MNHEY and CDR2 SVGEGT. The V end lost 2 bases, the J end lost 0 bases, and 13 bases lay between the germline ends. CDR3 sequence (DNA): TGTGCCAGCAGTTACGGGGGTTGGGGGTACCAAGAGACCCAGTACTTC. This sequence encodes CASSYGGWGYQETQYF.

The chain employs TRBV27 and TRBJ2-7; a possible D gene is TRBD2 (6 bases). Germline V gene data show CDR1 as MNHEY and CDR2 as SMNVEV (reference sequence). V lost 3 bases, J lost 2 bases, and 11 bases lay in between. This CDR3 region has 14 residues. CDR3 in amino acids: CASSLEGSTYEQYF. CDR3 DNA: TGTGCCAGCAGTTTGGAGGGCAGTACCTACGAGCAGTACTTC.

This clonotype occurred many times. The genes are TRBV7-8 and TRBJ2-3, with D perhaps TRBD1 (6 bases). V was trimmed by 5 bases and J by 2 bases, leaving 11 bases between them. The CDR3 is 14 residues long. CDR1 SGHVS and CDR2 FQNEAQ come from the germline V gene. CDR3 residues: CASSPRGPTDTQYF. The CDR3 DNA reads TGTGCCAGCAGCCCCAGGGGACCCACAGATACGCAGTATTTT.

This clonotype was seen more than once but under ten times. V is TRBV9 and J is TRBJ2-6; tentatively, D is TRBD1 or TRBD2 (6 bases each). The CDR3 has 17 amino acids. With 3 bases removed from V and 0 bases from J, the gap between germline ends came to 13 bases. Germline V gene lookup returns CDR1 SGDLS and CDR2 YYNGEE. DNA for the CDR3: TGTGCCAGCAGCGGAGCGGGCAGGGGCTCTGGGGCCAACGTCCTGACTTTC. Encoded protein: CASSGAGRGSGANVLTF.

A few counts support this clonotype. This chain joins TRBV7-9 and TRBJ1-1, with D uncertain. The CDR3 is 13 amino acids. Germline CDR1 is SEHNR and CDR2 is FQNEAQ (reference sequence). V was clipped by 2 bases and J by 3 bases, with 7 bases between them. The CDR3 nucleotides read TGTGCCAGCAGCTTACCCTTGGACACTGAAGCTTTCTTT. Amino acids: CASSLPLDTEAFF.

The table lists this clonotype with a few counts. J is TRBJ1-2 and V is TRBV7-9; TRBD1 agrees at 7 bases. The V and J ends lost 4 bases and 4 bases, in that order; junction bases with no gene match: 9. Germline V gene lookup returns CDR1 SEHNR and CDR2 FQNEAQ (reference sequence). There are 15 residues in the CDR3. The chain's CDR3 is CASSSVGQELYGYTF. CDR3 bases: TGTGCCAGCAGCTCTGTCGGACAGGAACTCTATGGCTACACCTTC.

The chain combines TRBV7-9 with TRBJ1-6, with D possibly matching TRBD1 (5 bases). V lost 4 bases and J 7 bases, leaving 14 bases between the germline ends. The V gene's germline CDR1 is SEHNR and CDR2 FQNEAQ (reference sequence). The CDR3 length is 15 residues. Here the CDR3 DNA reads TGTGCCAGCAGCTCCCTCCAGGGTGAAAATTCACCCCTCCACTTT. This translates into CASSSLQGENSPLHF.

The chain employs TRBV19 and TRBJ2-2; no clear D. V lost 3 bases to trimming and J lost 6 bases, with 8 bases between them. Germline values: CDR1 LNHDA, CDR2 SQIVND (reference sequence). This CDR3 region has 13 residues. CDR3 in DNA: TGTGCCAGTAGTATTGTTTGGGCCGGGGAGCTGTTTTTT. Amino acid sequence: CASSIVWAGELFF.

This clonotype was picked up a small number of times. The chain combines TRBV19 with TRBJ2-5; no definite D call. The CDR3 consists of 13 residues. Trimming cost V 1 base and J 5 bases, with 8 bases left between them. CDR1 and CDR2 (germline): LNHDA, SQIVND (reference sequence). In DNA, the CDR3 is TGTGCCAGTAGTATAGTACCGAGGGAGACCCAGTACTTC. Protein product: CASSIVPRETQYF. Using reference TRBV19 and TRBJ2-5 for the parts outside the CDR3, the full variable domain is DGGITQSPKYLFRKEGQNVTLSCEQNLNHDAMYWYRQDPGQGLRLIYYSQIVNDFQKGDIAEGYSVSREKKESFPLTVTSAQKNPTAFYLCASSIVPRETQYFGPGTRLLVL.

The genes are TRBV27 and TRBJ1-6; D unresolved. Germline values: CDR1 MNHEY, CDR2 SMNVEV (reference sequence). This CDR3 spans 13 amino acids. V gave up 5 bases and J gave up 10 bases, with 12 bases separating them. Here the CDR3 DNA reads TGTGCCAGCAGTCCGTCGAGTGGATCACCCCTCCACTTT. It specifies CASSPSSGSPLHF.

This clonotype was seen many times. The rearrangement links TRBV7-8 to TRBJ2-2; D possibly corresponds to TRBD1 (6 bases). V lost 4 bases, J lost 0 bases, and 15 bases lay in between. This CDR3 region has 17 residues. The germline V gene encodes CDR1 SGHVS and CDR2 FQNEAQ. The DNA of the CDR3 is TGTGCCAGCAGCTCTTCCTGGGGACACCCGAACACCGGGGAGCTGTTTTTT. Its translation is CASSSSWGHPNTGELFF.

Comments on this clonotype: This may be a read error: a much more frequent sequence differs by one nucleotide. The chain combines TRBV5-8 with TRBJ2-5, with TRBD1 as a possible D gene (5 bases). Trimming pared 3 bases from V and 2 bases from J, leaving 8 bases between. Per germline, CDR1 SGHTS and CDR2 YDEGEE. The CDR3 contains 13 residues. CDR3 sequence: CASSSDIQETQYF. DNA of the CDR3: TGTGCCAGCAGCTCGGACATTCAAGAGACCCAGTACTTC.

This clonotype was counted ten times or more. This CDR3 is CASSFPGLAGTDTQYF. The CDR3 DNA reads as TGTGCCAGCAGTTTTCCCGGACTAGCTGGCACAGATACGCAGTATTTT. The chain couples TRBV28 to TRBJ2-3; TRBD2 aligns across 8 bases. V lost 3 bases and J lost 1; bases outside the gene matches: 6. CDR3 length: 16 residues. CDR1 MDHEN and CDR2 SYDVKM come from the germline V gene.

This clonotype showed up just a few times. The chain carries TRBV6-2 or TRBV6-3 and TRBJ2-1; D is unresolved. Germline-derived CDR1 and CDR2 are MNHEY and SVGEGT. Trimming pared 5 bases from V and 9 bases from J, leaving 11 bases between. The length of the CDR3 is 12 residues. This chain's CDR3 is CASSPVVLEQFF. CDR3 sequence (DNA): TGTGCCAGCAGTCCGGTTGTGCTTGAGCAGTTCTTC.

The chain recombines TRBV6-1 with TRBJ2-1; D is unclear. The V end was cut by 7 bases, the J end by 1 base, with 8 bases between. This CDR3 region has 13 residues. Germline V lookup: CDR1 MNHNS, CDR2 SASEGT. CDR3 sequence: CASMRSSYNEQFF. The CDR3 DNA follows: TGTGCCAGCATGAGGAGTTCCTACAATGAGCAGTTCTTC.

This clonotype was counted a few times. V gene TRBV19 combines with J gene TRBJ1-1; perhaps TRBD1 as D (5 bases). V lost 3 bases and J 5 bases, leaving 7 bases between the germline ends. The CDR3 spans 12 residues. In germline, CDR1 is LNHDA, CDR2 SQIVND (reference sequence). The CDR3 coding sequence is TGTGCCAGTAGTATTTGGGGGACTGAAGCTTTCTTT. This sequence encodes CASSIWGTEAFF.

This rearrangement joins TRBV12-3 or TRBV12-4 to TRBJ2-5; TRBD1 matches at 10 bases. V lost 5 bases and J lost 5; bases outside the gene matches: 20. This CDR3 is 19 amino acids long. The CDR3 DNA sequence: TGTGCCAGCAGTAGGGGGACAGGGGAGTTCGTCTTTACCCCGGAGACCCAGTACTTC. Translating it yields CASSRGTGEFVFTPETQYF.

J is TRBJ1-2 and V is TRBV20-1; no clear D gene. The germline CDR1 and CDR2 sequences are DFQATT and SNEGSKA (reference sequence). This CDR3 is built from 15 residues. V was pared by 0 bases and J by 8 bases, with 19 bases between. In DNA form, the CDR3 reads TGCAGTGCTAGAGATCGAGACCTGGGCCCTACGGGCTACACCTTC. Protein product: CSARDRDLGPTGYTF.

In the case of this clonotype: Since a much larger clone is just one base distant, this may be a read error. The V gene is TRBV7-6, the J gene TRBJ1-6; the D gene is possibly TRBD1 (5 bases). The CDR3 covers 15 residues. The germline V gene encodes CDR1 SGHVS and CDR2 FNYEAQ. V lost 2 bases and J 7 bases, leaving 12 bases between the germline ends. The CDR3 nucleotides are TGTGCCAGCAGCTTAATGGTAGGGGTGAATTCACCCCTCCACTTT. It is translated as CASSLMVGVNSPLHF.

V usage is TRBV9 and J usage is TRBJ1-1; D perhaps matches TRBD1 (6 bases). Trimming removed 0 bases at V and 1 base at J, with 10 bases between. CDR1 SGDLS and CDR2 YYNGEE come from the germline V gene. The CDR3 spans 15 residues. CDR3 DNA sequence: TGTGCCAGCAGCGTAGTGGGGGCTTGGAACACTGAAGCTTTCTTT. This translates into CASSVVGAWNTEAFF.

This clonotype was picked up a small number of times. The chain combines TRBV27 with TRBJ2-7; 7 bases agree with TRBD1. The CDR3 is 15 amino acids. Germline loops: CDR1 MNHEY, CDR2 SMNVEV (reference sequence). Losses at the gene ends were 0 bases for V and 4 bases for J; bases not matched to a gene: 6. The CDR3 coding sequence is TGTGCCAGCAGTTTATCAGGGACAGCATCTTACGAGCAGTACTTC. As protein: CASSLSGTASYEQYF.